This T cell receptor beta chain was identified in a study of T-cell memory formation after mild COVID-19. Overall study findings and caveats: CD4+ contracting clones lay mainly in CM and EM, CD8+ ones in EMRA.

Using its own MiXCR run on the 5' RACE reads, TCRdb lists one record per CDR3 protein. The sample lists a few hundred thousand distinct CDR3 sequences, approximately 29% occurring once. Concerning this clonotype: What it binds is unknown.

CDR1 SGHDT and CDR2 YYEEEE come from the germline V gene. The CDR3 loop spans 16 amino acids. The V gene end was trimmed by 4 bases and the J gene end by 1 base; junction bases not matched to a gene: 7. The TCR was taken from an adult woman who had mild COVID-19 (a few samples of this study predate the infection). Cell type and time point are not known. The V call is TRBV5-6, the J call TRBJ1-5; 8 bases fit TRBD1. Material: PBMCs or a T cell subset sorted from them (not recorded which). The CDR3 coding sequence is TGTGCCAGCAGCGCCGACAGGGGAAGAAGCAATCAGCCCCAGCATTTT. Translated: CASSADRGRSNQPQHF.